This TCR beta chain was recovered during a study of blood T cell repertoires in COVID-19. Study-level background: Material from acute and convalescent COVID-19 was sourced from the United States, Italy and Spain. PBMCs, B-cell-depleted T cells, or T cells were the source of the cDNA or gDNA that made up the material.

The germline gives CDR1 SGHDN, CDR2 FVKESK. This CDR3 contains 13 residues. Trimming pared 3 bases from V and 9 bases from J, leaving 14 bases between. In the authors' methods: Reference gene primer amplification yielded estimated nucleated cell counts. Repertoires were generated with immunoSEQ multiplex PCR, while TCRdb's copy carries only in-frame clones and drops some. The V and J calls and the clone size are those of that table, but D and trimming were determined from the DNA. Of approximately 200,000 clones in the sample, around nine tenths were seen once. V is TRBV14 and J is TRBJ1-1, with a weak D call TRBD1 (6 bases). Sequenced input: peripheral blood. This clonotype was sampled from a woman aged 55-70 years with acute or convalescent COVID-19. The CDR3 reads CASSHSTGLKAFF. For the CDR3, the DNA is TGTGCCAGCAGCCACAGTACAGGGCTCAAAGCTTTCTTT.